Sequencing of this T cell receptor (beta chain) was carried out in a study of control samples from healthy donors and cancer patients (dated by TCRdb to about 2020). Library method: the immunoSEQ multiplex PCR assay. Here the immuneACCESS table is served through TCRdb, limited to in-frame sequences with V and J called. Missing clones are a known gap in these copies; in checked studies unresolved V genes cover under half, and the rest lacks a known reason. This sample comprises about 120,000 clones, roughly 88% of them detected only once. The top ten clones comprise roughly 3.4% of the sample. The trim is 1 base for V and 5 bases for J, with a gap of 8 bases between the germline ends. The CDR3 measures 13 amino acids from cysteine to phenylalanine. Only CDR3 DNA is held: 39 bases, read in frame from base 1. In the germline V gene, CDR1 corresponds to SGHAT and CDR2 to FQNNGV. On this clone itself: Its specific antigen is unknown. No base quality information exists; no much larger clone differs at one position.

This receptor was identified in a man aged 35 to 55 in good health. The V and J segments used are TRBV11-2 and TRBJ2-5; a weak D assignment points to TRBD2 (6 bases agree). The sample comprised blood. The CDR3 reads CASSLGLVETQYF. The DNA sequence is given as TGTGCCAGCAGCTTAGGACTAGTCGAGACCCAGTACTTC.